The rows below give T cell receptor beta chains drawn from one sample of a study of cytomegalovirus exposure and HLA in healthy donors. Assay used: immunoSEQ multiplex PCR; TCRdb lists only in-frame clones, some missing. The sample consists of 150,000 or so clones, 80% of them appearing once. Sequencing input: PBMCs. Receptors originate from a woman aged 40-49 years in good health and CMV-seronegative. Both conserved end residues are part of each CDR3. Each record gives: clone size, V gene, CDR3 protein. Size is omitted from some rows. Given values are once, few, many or a class for expanded clones.

>.|TRBV28
CASSLRQGVGQPQHF
>.|TRBV13
CASSLASQGGTDTQYF
>.|TRBV9
CASSVAGEGLVYGYTF
>.|TRBV6-1
CASSVRDMSYEQYF
>.|TRBV7-7
CASSLGQGNEQYF
>.|TRBV9
CASSPLGGYNEQFF
>.|TRBV7-2
CASSAMNLAALGENIQYF
>.|TRBV14
CASSLTGQAYGYTF
>few|TRBV19
CATRQGPFFSGNTIYF
>.|TRBV4-3
CASSQDVGGSDEQFF
>.|TRBV4-2
CASSQVAGGYEQYF